The entry below gives a single TCR beta chain sequence along with its context. Generated by immunoSEQ multiplex PCR, the TCRdb table keeps only in-frame clones and is missing some. Of roughly 380,000 clones detected, more than 75% appear once; the ten largest clones hold around 3%. This sample was included in a study of blood T cell repertoires in COVID-19. Overall study context: Acute and convalescent COVID-19 specimens originated in the United States, Italy and Spain.

Sequencing input: PBMCs or T cells enriched from blood (not recorded which). This TCR came from a woman between 25 and 40 years old who had recovered from COVID-19.

The CDR3 region is CASSEARTLIYNEQFF. The CDR3 DNA follows: TGTGCCAGCAGTGAAGCGAGGACACTAATCTACAATGAGCAGTTCTTC. The rearrangement links TRBV2 to TRBJ2-1; a possible D gene is TRBD1 (5 bases). The CDR3 contains 16 residues. CDR1 SNHLY and CDR2 FYNNEI come from the germline V gene. V gave up 0 bases and J gave up 3 bases, with 12 bases separating them.